This T cell receptor beta chain was observed in a study of blood T cell repertoires in COVID-19. Study overall: PBMCs, B-cell-depleted T cells, or T cells were the source of the cDNA or gDNA that made up the material.

Here immunoSEQ multiplex PCR was the method, and the copy in TCRdb shows in-frame clones only, minus some. The sample includes 350,000 or so clones, roughly nine tenths of them seen just once. Germline lookup yields CDR1 SGHRS and CDR2 YFSETQ. This CDR3 contains 14 residues. V was shortened by 6 bases and J by 4 bases, with 13 bases between the two germline ends. Living in 24 US areas, the participants were between about 18 and 95 years of age. Assignments of participants to cohorts depended upon their own reported clinical history. The chain is built from TRBV5-1 and TRBJ2-2, with D tentatively TRBD1 (6 bases). The sequencing sample was made of PBMCs or T cells enriched from blood (not recorded which). This TCR derives from a woman aged 25 to 39 who had recovered from COVID-19. CDR3 loop: CASTPDRSTGELFF. Written as DNA, the CDR3 is TGCGCCAGCACCCCCGACAGGTCCACCGGGGAGCTGTTTTTT.